This TCR beta chain was profiled in a study of cytomegalovirus exposure and HLA in healthy donors. As for the study in general: A subsequent analysis reported that the 110 or so validation repertoires were produced on the same platform that had also been used for the roughly 700 first-cohort repertoires. General study points: Most TCR sequences proved rare, with some public TCRs found in many donors. Researchers reported that a few CMV-associated chains were confirmed in vitro as CMV antigen-specific. According to a subsequent analysis, TCR clusters from the first cohort were inclined to appear together in the roughly 110 validation repertoires.

The assay was immunoSEQ multiplex PCR, and TCRdb's table has in-frame clones only and misses some. Here the sample spans more than 90,000 clones, 88% being singletons. In regard to this clone: No antigen is known for it. Distinct nucleotide sequences in the sample also encode this CDR3.

The CDR3 loop spans 13 amino acids. Germline CDR1 is MNHEY and CDR2 is SVGAGI. J lost 3 bases, V lost 4 bases, and 0 bases had no gene match. This TCR derives from a man aged 18-30 years in good health and CMV-seropositive. The chain has TRBV6-5 and TRBJ2-7, with 10 bases aligning to TRBD2. The source material was PBMCs. CDR3 protein: CASSSSGGYEQYF. The CDR3, as DNA: TGTGCCAGCAGTTCTAGCGGGGGCTACGAGCAGTACTTC.